Below are 10 T cell receptor beta chains sequenced from a single sample in a study of blood T cell repertoires in COVID-19 (dated by TCRdb to the early 2020s). The library was obtained by the immunoSEQ multiplex PCR assay. TCRdb obtained this table from immuneACCESS and retained in-frame rearrangements with V and J assigned. These tables miss some clones; where compared with another copy, unresolved V genes account for less than half of the shortfall, and the remainder is unexplained. The sample table lists 200,000 to 250,000 clones, around 80% of them with a count of one. Roughly 1.8% of the sample is held by the ten biggest clonotypes. Sequenced sample: PBMCs or T cells enriched from blood (not recorded which). The receptor set was obtained from a man aged 55 to 70 who had recovered from COVID-19.

This clone was seen at least ten times. The chain carries TRBV30 and TRBJ1-1; 8 bases align to TRBD1. CDR3 length: 16 residues. Germline assignment: CDR1 GTSNPN and CDR2 SVGIG (reference sequence). The trim removed 5 bases at V and 0 bases at J, leaving 11 bases unmatched. The chain's CDR3 is CAWSGTGFFLNTEAFF. The CDR3, as DNA: TGTGCCTGGTCTGGGACAGGATTTTTCCTGAACACTGAAGCTTTCTTT.

The chain recombines TRBV5-1 with TRBJ1-1; TRBD1 matches 7 bases. This CDR3 spans 13 amino acids. Germline values: CDR1 SGHRS, CDR2 YFSETQ. Unmatched junction bases numbered 6, after V lost 0 bases and J lost 10 bases. The CDR3 DNA is TGCGCCAGCAGCTTGGAGACAGGGTCTCGAGCTTTCTTT. Its protein product is CASSLETGSRAFF. The variable domain in full, completed from reference TRBV5-1 and TRBJ1-1, reads KAGVTQTPRYLIKTRGQQVTLSCSPISGHRSVSWYQQTPGQGLQFLFEYFSETQRNKGNFPGRFSGRQFSNSRSEMNVSTLELGDSALYLCASSLETGSRAFFGQGTRLTVV.

The genes are TRBV19 and TRBJ1-5; D ambiguous. With 3 bases removed from V and 6 bases from J, the gap between germline ends came to 6 bases. The CDR3 loop spans 12 amino acids. CDR1 and CDR2 (germline): LNHDA, SQIVND (reference sequence). CDR3 in DNA: TGTGCCAGTAGTATTTCGGTTCAGCCCCAGCATTTT. Translation: CASSISVQPQHF.

The chain recombines TRBV20-1 with TRBJ1-1, with 7 bases matching TRBD1. CDR1 and CDR2 (germline): DFQATT, SNEGSKA (reference sequence). After removal of 3 bases from V and 3 bases from J, the junction contained 10 bases not matched to a gene. CDR3 length: 15 residues. Here the CDR3 DNA reads TGCAGTGCTAGTCGACCGACGGGACAGTACACTGAAGCTTTCTTT. Translating it yields CSASRPTGQYTEAFF.

This clone was observed a handful of times. The DNA of the CDR3 is TGTGCCAGCAGTCTCCATCCCCTCGGGGAAAAACTGTTTTTT. Translating gives CASSLHPLGEKLFF. The rearrangement uses TRBV28 and TRBJ1-4; the D is unclear. This CDR3 contains 14 residues. CDR1 is MDHEN, CDR2 SYDVKM, per germline. V was clipped by 5 bases and J by 8 bases, with 15 bases between them.

The rearrangement links TRBV2 to TRBJ2-6; TRBD1 agrees at 7 bases. The germline V gene encodes CDR1 SNHLY and CDR2 FYNNEI. V trimming: 3 bases; J trimming: 3 bases; junction bases outside the gene matches: 8. The CDR3 loop spans 17 amino acids. The CDR3 coding sequence is TGTGCCAGCAGTGACGACAGGGCTCTTGTTGGGGCCAACGTCCTGACTTTC. As protein: CASSDDRALVGANVLTF. Full variable domain (outside the CDR3, taken from reference TRBV2 and TRBJ2-6): EPEVTQTPSHQVTQMGQEVILRCVPISNHLYFYWYRQILGQKVEFLVSFYNNEISEKSEIFDDQFSVERPDGSNFTLKIRSTKLEDSAMYFCASSDDRALVGANVLTFGAGSRLTVL.

The chain carries TRBV10-3 and TRBJ2-5, with TRBD1 matching 8 bases. The germline gives CDR1 ENHRY, CDR2 SYGVKD. This CDR3 region has 14 residues. J gave up 0 bases and V 4 bases, and 1 base lay outside the gene matches. This CDR3 reads CAISGQGNQETQYF. The CDR3 coding sequence is TGTGCCATCAGTGGACAGGGGAACCAAGAGACCCAGTACTTC.

The chain combines TRBV12-3 or TRBV12-4 with TRBJ1-2; possible D gene TRBD1, 6 bases. The V and J ends lost 4 bases and 3 bases respectively, with 6 bases between them. The CDR3 is made up of 12 amino acids. The CDR3 spells CASSSGDYGYTF. DNA of the CDR3: TGTGCCAGCAGTTCAGGGGACTATGGCTACACCTTC.

The chain links TRBV2 to TRBJ1-1; D may be TRBD1 (5 bases). V shed 4 bases and J shed 4 bases, with 13 bases lying between them. Looked up from germline, CDR1 is SNHLY and CDR2 is FYNNEI. CDR3 length: 14 amino acids. The CDR3 region has the DNA TGTGCCAGCAGTGCCGGCGGGGGGGGCACTGAAGCTTTCTTT. Encoded protein: CASSAGGGGTEAFF.

This clone was seen a handful of times. The chain recombines TRBV13 with TRBJ1-2; a possible D gene is TRBD1 (5 bases). CDR1 is PRHDT and CDR2 is FYEKMQ in the germline V gene (reference sequence). Trimming pared 5 bases from V and 8 bases from J, leaving 21 bases between. The CDR3 is 15 residues long. CDR3 region: CASSPFLETVNGYTF. The CDR3 DNA follows: TGTGCCAGCAGCCCGTTCCTGGAGACAGTCAACGGCTACACCTTC.